This record covers a single T cell receptor beta chain. No cognate antigen has been identified for it. Base qualities are missing; no much larger clone stands one base away. The germline V end is reduced by 0 bases and the J end by 0 bases; junction bases left unmatched: 4. For CDR1 and CDR2, the germline V gene lists WSHSY and SAAADI. The CDR3 has 16 amino acids, counting the end cysteine and phenylalanine. Only the CDR3 part of the read is kept: 48 bases, read in frame from the first base. The data were obtained in a study of cytomegalovirus exposure and HLA in healthy donors (dated by TCRdb to 2017 to 2019). For the wider study: According to an earlier analysis of around 600 of the donors, about 179 million T cells yielded 90 million to 130 million unique TCR beta sequences and 276 Gb of sequence data. About 330 gigabases of sequencing data and around 90 million unique TCR sequences made up an early release that covered approximately 620 HLA-typed donors. The genetic ancestry cluster associated with self-reported Caucasian donors included about 81% of the roughly 400 genotyped donors. The study aimed to test whether signatures of past pathogen exposure could be identified by cataloging public T cell receptors. The study used immunosequencing to profile the T cell repertoires of 670 or so subjects and linked those repertoires to cytomegalovirus serostatus. In addition to the first cohort of approximately 650 subjects, a separate validation cohort of approximately 110 different subjects was used. To predict cytomegalovirus infection status, the study brought together high-throughput TCR immunosequencing, statistical association of individual TCRs with disease status, and machine learning. In a later analysis, previously published TCR beta repertoires from several hundred donors were re-analyzed and high-resolution HLA genotyping was added so that TCR occurrence patterns could be studied. The later analysis used no new phenotypic data to find candidate immune exposures, relying instead on TCR beta sequences and their occurrence across donors. An earlier analysis of more than 450 of the donors used high-throughput TCR beta sequencing to judge whether each TCR beta V gene segment behaved as functional or pseudogenic. Donor age, sex, ethnicity and CMV serostatus were compiled alongside the repertoire data. A later genetic analysis used genome-wide SNP genotypes for about 55% of the 666 donors, treating that subset as a discovery cohort. Every discovery cohort repertoire had been produced on one sequencing platform. Class I and class II HLA loci were covered by the typing at four-digit resolution. The number of typed donors differed by locus: roughly 629-640 for A, B, C, DRB1 and DQB1; approximately 520 for DQA1; around 610 for DPA1; and 450 to 480 for DPB1. Because of strong linkage in the cohort, four or five DR-DQ haplotypes were treated as single units for association and clustering. Across approximately 400 genotyped donors of the cohort, an average of about 240,000 unique TCR beta nucleotide sequences per donor were sequenced, and approximately 17% of those sequences were non-productive. Findings and caveats that apply to the study as a whole: A further reported finding was that TCR beta sequences accurately predicted the HLA-A and HLA-B alleles for most subjects in the first cohort. A cluster of highly shared sequence variants was judged likely to represent a technical artifact of the sequencing pipeline. While some public TCRs were present in many individuals, most TCR sequences turned up only very rarely across donors. In a later analysis, several top co-occurrence clusters were reported to appear linked to parvovirus B19, influenza, CMV and Epstein-Barr virus. Because the 87-base-pair reads could not distinguish some IMGT-functional V segments, including TRBV6-2 and TRBV6-3, those segments were excluded. A total of 150 to 200 TCR beta chains were listed by the study as associated with cytomegalovirus. Most CMV-associated TCR beta chains appeared to be HLA-restricted in a later analysis, and the HLA associations seemed to be driven largely by CMV exposure. A later genetic analysis reported fewer N-insertions in productive TCRs among donors in an Asian-associated ancestry cluster than the roughly 700-donor mean. CMV serostatus was the only immune exposure information available for the cohort. The earlier analysis of fewer than 750 of the donors excluded seventeen rarely observed V segments, including chromosome 9 orphons, because counts were too low. In an earlier analysis of about 550 of the donors, most TCR beta V segments were observed in productive rearrangements about 90% or about 30% of the time, broadly matching IMGT annotations. According to the authors, the approach could potentially be generalized to other disease states and immunological phenotypes. Cytomegalovirus status was reported to be diagnosed by the classifier with high specificity and sensitivity in both the original and validation cohorts. Correlated functional status among segregating V segments might be attributable to linkage disequilibrium, but an unknown experimental factor could not be ruled out. Sequencing depth was assumed to be roughly uniform across donors in the presence/absence analyses, though that assumption may not hold. A later analysis associated 15,000 to 20,000 TCR beta sequences with specific HLA alleles at a false discovery rate of 0.05. In vitro tests confirmed that a few of the cytomegalovirus-associated TCR beta chains recognize cytomegalovirus antigens. In a later analysis, TCR association rates were found to vary across HLA loci, with the most associated TCRs seen for DRB1 alleles and the fewest for HLA-C alleles. Compared with equally common non-associated chains, HLA-associated TCR beta chains in a later analysis were more clonally expanded and had lower generation probabilities. Because some donors lacked HLA typing at each locus, the association tests relied only on the typed subset. Only TCR beta chains were sequenced in this cohort, and the absence of alpha or paired-chain data limited detectable features. V-gene and J-gene trimming of TCR beta chains was associated with a missense DCLRE1C variant in a later genetic analysis, and the association was replicated in an independent cohort. When HLA alleles, especially DR and DQ, strongly co-occurred, attributing TCR associations to individual alleles was difficult.

The cohort was made up of about 670 healthy bone marrow donors. Cohort members were all nominally healthy when sampled, although unrecorded immune exposures were likely present. The donor was CMV seropositive and belonged to the group of 270 or so seropositive cohort members. A peripheral blood sample was collected from each donor, and TCR beta sequencing was performed on peripheral blood mononuclear cells. The Qiagen DNeasy Blood Extraction Kit was used to extract genomic DNA from the blood cell samples. The method was the immunoSEQ multiplex PCR assay. For the multiplex PCR, a mixture combining 60 forward primers for TCR Vbeta segments and 13 reverse primers for TCR Jbeta segments was used. Amplification of the CDR3 region of rearranged TCR beta genes was performed with a multiplex PCR assay on genomic DNA. On the Illumina HiSeq System, the amplified TCR beta libraries were sequenced as 87-base-pair reads. In the authors' own workflow: Across the 700 or so repertoires, a later analysis counted some 81 million unique TCR beta chains, around 11 million of which were shared by at least two donors. A nearest-neighbor algorithm error-corrected the raw reads and collapsed the reads into unique sequences, merging closely related sequences to remove PCR and sequencing errors. CDR3 sequences were aligned to IMGT reference sequences to assign V, D and J gene segments. For a sequence to be retained, a match of at least six nucleotides was required to both a V gene segment and a J gene segment. A rearrangement counted as productive if the CDR3 had no stop codons and remained in frame with V and J, and every other rearrangement counted as non-productive. Following IMGT convention, CDR3 was defined as the stretch from the second conserved V-encoded cysteine to the conserved J-encoded phenylalanine. In an earlier analysis of around 570 of the donors, sequences lacking an unambiguous match to a single V gene segment were excluded. In an earlier analysis of some 590 of the donors, a V segment was called functional when productive rearrangements were above 56.7%, and segregating when the standard deviation between donors exceeded 5%. A statistical classification framework was developed to diagnose cytomegalovirus status using the catalog of TCR beta chain sequences. In a later analysis, TCR nucleotide sequences were compared against IMGT/GENE-DB human TR gene sequences so that V and J genes could be assigned. A later analysis assigned CDR3 sequences and most-parsimonious VDJ recombination scenarios with the TCRdist pipeline. A later analysis defined each TCR beta chain by its CDR3 amino acid sequence plus V-gene family, and excluded reads lacking a unique V-gene family. A later analysis removed over 500 highly shared, low-generation-probability nucleotide sequences to deal with suspected cross-contamination and a sequencing artifact. A later analysis calculated a clonal expansion index for each public chain from normalized within-repertoire ranks of inferred template counts. A later analysis computed generation probabilities with a VDJ recombination model fitted to out-of-frame rearrangements, and checked the results against IGoR. Hypergeometric tests were used in a later analysis to score TCR-TCR, TCR-HLA and TCR-CMV co-occurrence, with a repertoire-size bias correction applied to the TCR pairs. False discovery rates were estimated in a later analysis by permuting HLA or CMV assignments 20 times. In a later analysis, co-occurring TCRs were grouped using DBSCAN, with TCRdist sequence similarity added in when clustering inside HLA-allele-positive subsets. Co-occurrence clustering excluded repertoires with fewer than 30,000 or more than 120,000 public chains, plus five with anomalous nucleotide sharing. Entries here come from immuneACCESS through TCRdb and include only in-frame sequences with V and J called. Some clones fail to appear in such tables; in the studies checked, an unresolved V gene covers under half of the shortfall, and the cause of the remainder is unknown. V, J and clone size reflect that table, while D and trimming were determined from the DNA. The sample table shows about 74,000 clones, and approximately 72% are seen once. The ten largest clones capture over 8.5% of the sample.

The chain employs TRBV10-2 and TRBJ2-7; TRBD2 aligns with 8 central bases. Sequencing was performed on PBMCs. The receptor was isolated from a woman in her forties in good health and CMV-seropositive. The CDR3 in this case is CASSESPSGRSYEQYF. The nucleotides are TGCGCCAGCAGTGAGTCGCCTAGCGGGCGCTCCTACGAGCAGTACTTC.